What follows is one T cell receptor beta chain and its context. As yet, its antigen is unknown. 13 Jbeta primers and 60 Vbeta primers were used for the PCR. Methods used by the authors: Later reanalysis found around 80 million unique TCR beta chains, about 11 million of them shared. Sequencing used immunoSEQ multiplex PCR; TCRdb keeps in-frame clones, though not all of them. From that table come the V and J calls and clone size; the DNA was used to work out D and trimming. The sample has some 65,000 clones, roughly 80% seen once. The sample comes from a study of cytomegalovirus exposure and HLA in healthy donors. As for the study in general: Prior work identified some 120 million unique TCR beta sequences in 190 million or so T cells.

Germline lookup yields CDR1 LGHNA and CDR2 YNFKEQ. This CDR3 has 16 residues. V was cut by 0 bases and J by 4 bases, with 15 bases left in between. Points from the study as a whole: Association of 16,951 TCR beta sequences with HLA alleles was found at 0.05 false discovery rate in a later analysis. When analyzed later, a missense DCLRE1C variant was found to be linked to TCR beta V- and J-gene trimming.

V is TRBV4-2 and J is TRBJ1-2; possibly TRBD1 for D (6 bases). Sample: PBMCs. This receptor was identified in a girl between 10 and 17 years old in good health and CMV-seropositive. In DNA form, the CDR3 reads TGTGCCAGCAGCCAAGATTTCCCAGGGGTGGGCTATGGCTACACCTTC. This translates into CASSQDFPGVGYGYTF.